This passage covers 4 T cell receptor beta chains from one sample sequenced in a study of identical twins. In TCRdb, the 5' RACE reads were re-called with MiXCR into one record per CDR3 protein. The table records about 900,000 distinct CDR3 sequences, around an eighth of them present only once. This sample was also put to use in a study of yellow fever vaccine responses in identical twins.

Source material: PBMCs. These receptors came from a woman aged 18-29 years in good health.

The gene calls are TRBV6-5 and TRBJ2-1; D gene uncertain. Germline values: CDR1 MNHEY, CDR2 SVGAGI. This CDR3 has 16 residues. Trimming took 4 bases from V and 5 from J, leaving 18 bases between them. CDR3: CASSFEIGLNHNEQFF. DNA of the CDR3: TGTGCCAGCAGTTTCGAGATTGGCCTGAACCACAATGAGCAGTTCTTC.

The chain combines TRBV28 with TRBJ1-2; D gene ambiguous. CDR1 is MDHEN, CDR2 SYDVKM, per germline. The ends were cut back, 6 bases at V and 7 bases at J, with 18 bases in the middle. This CDR3 spans 14 amino acids. CDR3 protein: CASRPIAGIVGYTF. The CDR3 DNA follows: TGTGCCAGCAGACCCATTGCGGGTATAGTTGGCTACACCTTC.

This clonotype was seen at least ten times. The V call is TRBV4-1, the J call TRBJ1-2; D gene uncertain. The CDR3 sequence is 14 residues long. V was cut by 0 bases and J by 2 bases, with 7 bases left in between. Germline V lookup: CDR1 MGHRA, CDR2 YSYEKL. Here the CDR3 DNA reads TGCGCCAGCAGCCAAGAGACATCGAACTATGGCTACACCTTC. It translates to CASSQETSNYGYTF.

The table lists this clonotype with a few counts. This chain joins TRBV7-9 and TRBJ1-6, with TRBD1 as a possible D gene (5 bases). The CDR3 contains 14 residues. Per the germline V gene, CDR1 is SEHNR and CDR2 is FQNEAQ (reference sequence). The V and J ends lost 8 bases and 6 bases respectively, with 14 bases between them. The chain's CDR3 is CASRSSGTNSPLHF. The DNA of the CDR3 is TGTGCCAGCCGATCGTCAGGGACTAATTCACCCCTCCACTTT.